A single sample gave rise to the 2 T cell receptor beta chains below, sequenced in a study of tumor and adjacent non-tumor tissue in lung cancer (dated by TCRdb to 2017 to 2018). Receptor libraries were prepared by multiplex PCR. The sequencer was an Illumina HiSeq 2500. Following protocols modified from ARM-PCR, the researchers constructed TCRbeta libraries through three rounds of nested PCR with primers (Table S4). TCRdb redid the processing of the public reads, applying fastp at Q25 and MiXCR, and retained in-frame beta chains. When rows share a CDR3 protein, they turn into one entry using the most common DNA and genes. Here the sample has 100,000 to 150,000 distinct CDR3 sequences; 66% occur a single time. The leading ten clones occupy 9.5% to 15% of the sample. Bulk unsorted tissue served as the source for RNA extraction, and RNA quality was assessed using a NanoDrop ND-1000 and an Agilent 2100.

The specimen sequenced was lung tumor tissue. The receptors shown here come from a man aged 25 to 40 with non-small cell lung cancer.

This clonotype was observed a few times. The V and J genes are TRBV6-5 and TRBJ2-3, with TRBD2 identical over 8 bases. J lost 1 base, V lost 6 bases, and 6 bases had no gene match. CDR3 length equals 15 residues. Germline CDR1 MNHEY, CDR2 SVGAGI. CDR3 residues: CASRPRGGGTDTQYF. CDR3 nucleotide sequence: TGTGCCAGCAGACCCCGGGGGGGTGGCACAGATACGCAGTATTTT.

As concerns this clonotype: Possible read error: a much larger clone is one base away. This chain uses TRBV30 with TRBJ1-1; D remains ambiguous. This CDR3 comprises 13 residues. Germline CDR1 GTSNPN, CDR2 SVGIG (reference sequence). CDR3 nucleotide sequence: TGTGTCTGGAGTAGAGGGTTTAGCACTGAAGCTTTCTTT. Translating it yields CVWSRGFSTEAFF.